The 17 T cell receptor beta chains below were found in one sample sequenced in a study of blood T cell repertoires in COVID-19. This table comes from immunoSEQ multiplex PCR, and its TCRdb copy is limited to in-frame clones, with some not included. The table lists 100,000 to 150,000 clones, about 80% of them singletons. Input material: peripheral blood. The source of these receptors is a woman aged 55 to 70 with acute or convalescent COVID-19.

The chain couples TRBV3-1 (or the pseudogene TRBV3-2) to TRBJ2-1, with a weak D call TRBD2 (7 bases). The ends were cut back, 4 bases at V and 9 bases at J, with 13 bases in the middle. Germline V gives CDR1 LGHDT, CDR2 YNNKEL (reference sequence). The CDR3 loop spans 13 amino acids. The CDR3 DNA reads TGTGCCAGCAGCCCTGGGGGGGCGGGTGAGCAGTTCTTC. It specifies CASSPGGAGEQFF.

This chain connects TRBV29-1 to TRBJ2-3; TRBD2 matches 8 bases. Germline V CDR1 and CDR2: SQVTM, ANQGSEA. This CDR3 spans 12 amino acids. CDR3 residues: CSFGGGTDTQYF. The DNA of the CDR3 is TGCAGTTTCGGGGGGGGTACAGATACGCAGTATTTT.

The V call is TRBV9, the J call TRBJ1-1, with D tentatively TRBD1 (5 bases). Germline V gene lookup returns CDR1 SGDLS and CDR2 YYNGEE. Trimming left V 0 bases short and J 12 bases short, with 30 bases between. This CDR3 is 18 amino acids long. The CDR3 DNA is TGTGCCAGCAGCGTAGAGGAACAGGCGTCGGCCACCGGCGTACGAACTTTCTTT. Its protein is CASSVEEQASATGVRTFF.

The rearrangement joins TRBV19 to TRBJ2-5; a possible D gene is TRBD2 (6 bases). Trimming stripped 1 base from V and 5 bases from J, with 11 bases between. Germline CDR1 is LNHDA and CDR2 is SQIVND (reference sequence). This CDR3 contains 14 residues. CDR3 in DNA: TGTGCCAGTAGTATAGCGGGGGTGAGCGAGACCCAGTACTTC. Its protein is CASSIAGVSETQYF. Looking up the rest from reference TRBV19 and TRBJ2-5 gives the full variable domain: DGGITQSPKYLFRKEGQNVTLSCEQNLNHDAMYWYRQDPGQGLRLIYYSQIVNDFQKGDIAEGYSVSREKKESFPLTVTSAQKNPTAFYLCASSIAGVSETQYFGPGTRLLVL.

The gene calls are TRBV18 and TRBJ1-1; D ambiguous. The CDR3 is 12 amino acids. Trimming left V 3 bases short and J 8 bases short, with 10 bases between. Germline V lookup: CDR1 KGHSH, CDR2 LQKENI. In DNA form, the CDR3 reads TGTGCCAGCTCACCTAACGGGGTAGAAGCTTTCTTT. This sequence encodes CASSPNGVEAFF.

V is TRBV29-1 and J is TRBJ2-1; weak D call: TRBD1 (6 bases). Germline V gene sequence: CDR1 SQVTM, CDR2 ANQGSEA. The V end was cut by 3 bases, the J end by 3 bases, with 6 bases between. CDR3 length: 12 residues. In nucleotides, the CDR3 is TGCAGCGTTGAGGACAGCTACAATGAGCAGTTCTTC. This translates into CSVEDSYNEQFF.

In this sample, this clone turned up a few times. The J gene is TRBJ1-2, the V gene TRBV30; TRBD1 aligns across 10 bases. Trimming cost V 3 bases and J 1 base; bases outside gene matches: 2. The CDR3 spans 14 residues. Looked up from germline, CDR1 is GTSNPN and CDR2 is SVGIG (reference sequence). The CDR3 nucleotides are TGTGCCTGGAGCGGACAGGGGGTTAACTATGGCTACACCTTC. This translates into CAWSGQGVNYGYTF.

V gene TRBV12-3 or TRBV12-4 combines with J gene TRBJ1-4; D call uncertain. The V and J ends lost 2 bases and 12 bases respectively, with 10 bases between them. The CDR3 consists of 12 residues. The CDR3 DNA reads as TGTGCCAGCAGTTTATATAGCCGGGAACTGTTTTTT. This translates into CASSLYSRELFF.

CDR3: CASSPGGGGSPLHF. Written as DNA, the CDR3 is TGTGCCAGCAGCCCTGGGGGGGGCGGATCACCCCTCCACTTT. V is TRBV2 and J is TRBJ1-6; D perhaps matches TRBD1 (6 bases). Germline CDR1 and CDR2: SNHLY and FYNNEI. The CDR3 is 14 amino acids. The V and J ends lost 6 bases and 10 bases respectively, with 16 bases between them.

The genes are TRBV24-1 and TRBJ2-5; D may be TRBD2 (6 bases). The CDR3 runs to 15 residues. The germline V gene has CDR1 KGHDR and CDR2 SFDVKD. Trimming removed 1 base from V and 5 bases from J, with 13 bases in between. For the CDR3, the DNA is TGTGCCACCAGTGATTTCGGGAGCGGAGGGGAGACCCAGTACTTC. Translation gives CATSDFGSGGETQYF.

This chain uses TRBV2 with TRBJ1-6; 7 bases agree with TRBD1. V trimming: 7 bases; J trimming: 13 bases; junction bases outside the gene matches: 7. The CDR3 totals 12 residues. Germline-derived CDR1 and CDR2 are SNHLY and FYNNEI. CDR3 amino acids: CASIEGAKPLHF. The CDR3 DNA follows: TGTGCCAGCATCGAGGGGGCGAAGCCCCTCCACTTT.

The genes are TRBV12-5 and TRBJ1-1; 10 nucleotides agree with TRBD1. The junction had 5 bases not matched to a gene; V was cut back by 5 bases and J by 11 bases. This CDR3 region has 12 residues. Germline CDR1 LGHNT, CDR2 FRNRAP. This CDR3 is CASGLGTGDAFF. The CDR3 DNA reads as TGTGCTAGTGGTCTAGGGACAGGGGACGCTTTCTTT.

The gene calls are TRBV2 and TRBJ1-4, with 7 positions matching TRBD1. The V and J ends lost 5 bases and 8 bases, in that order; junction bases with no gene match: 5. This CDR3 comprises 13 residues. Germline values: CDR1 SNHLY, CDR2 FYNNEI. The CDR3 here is CASSPRQGEKLFF. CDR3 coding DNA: TGTGCCAGCAGTCCCCGACAGGGAGAAAAACTGTTTTTT.

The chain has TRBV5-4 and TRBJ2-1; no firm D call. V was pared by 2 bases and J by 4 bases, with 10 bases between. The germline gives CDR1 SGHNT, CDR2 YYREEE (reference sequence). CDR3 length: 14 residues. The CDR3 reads CASSLATSYNEQFF. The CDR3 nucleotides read TGTGCCAGCAGCTTAGCAACCTCTTACAATGAGCAGTTCTTC.

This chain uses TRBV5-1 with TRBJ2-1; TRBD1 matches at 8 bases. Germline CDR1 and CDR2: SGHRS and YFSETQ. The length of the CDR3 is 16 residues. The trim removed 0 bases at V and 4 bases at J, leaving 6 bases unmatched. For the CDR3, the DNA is TGCGCCAGCAGCTTGGGGACAGGGCTTATTTACAATGAGCAGTTCTTC. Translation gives CASSLGTGLIYNEQFF.

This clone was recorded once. CDR3 nucleotides: TGTGCCAGCAGCCCTTACGGGCAGGGGTTTTCAGATACGCAGTATTTT. This sequence encodes CASSPYGQGFSDTQYF. The V gene is TRBV3-1 (or the pseudogene TRBV3-2), the J gene TRBJ2-3; the D gene is possibly TRBD1 (6 bases). Germline loops: CDR1 LGHDT, CDR2 YNNKEL (reference sequence). V lost 4 bases and J 4 bases, leaving 18 bases between the germline ends. The CDR3 has 16 residues.

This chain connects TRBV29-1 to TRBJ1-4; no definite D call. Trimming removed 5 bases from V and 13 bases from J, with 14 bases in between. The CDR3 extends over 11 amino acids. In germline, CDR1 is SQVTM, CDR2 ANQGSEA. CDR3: CSVRAADGLFF. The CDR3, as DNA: TGCAGCGTTCGAGCGGCCGATGGACTGTTTTTT.